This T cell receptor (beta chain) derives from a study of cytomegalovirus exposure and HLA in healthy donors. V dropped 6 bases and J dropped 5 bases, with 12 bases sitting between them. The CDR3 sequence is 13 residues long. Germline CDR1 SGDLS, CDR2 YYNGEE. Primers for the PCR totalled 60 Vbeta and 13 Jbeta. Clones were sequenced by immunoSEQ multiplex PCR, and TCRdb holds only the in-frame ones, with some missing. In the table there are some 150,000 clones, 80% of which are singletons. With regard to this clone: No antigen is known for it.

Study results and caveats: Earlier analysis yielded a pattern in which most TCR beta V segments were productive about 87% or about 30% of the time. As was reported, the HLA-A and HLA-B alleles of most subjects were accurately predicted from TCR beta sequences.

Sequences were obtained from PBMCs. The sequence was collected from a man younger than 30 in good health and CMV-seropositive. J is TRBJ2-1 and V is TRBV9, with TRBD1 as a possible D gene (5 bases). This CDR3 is CASNRDRDNEQFF. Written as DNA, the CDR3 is TGTGCCAGCAACCGAGACAGAGACAATGAGCAGTTCTTC.